Below, 2 T cell receptor beta chains from the same sample are listed, as sequenced in a study of blood T cell repertoires in COVID-19. Assay: immunoSEQ multiplex PCR; the TCRdb copy retains only in-frame clones and omits some. The sample yields 250,000 to 300,000 clones, approximately 91% seen once. Sequencing was carried out using PBMCs or T cells enriched from blood (not recorded which). All receptors come from a woman aged 40 to 49 with acute COVID-19.

This clone was observed once. The chain employs TRBV27 and TRBJ1-6; TRBD1 aligns across 7 bases. The junction had 4 bases not matched to a gene; V was cut back by 3 bases and J by 5 bases. Germline CDR1 reads MNHEY; CDR2 reads SMNVEV (reference sequence). The CDR3 consists of 15 residues. Here the CDR3 reads CASSFRQGNNSPLHF. CDR3 DNA sequence: TGTGCCAGCAGTTTCCGACAGGGAAATAATTCACCCCTCCACTTT.

CDR3 region: CASIRQIMNTEAFF. The DNA of the CDR3 is TGTGCCAGCATCCGACAGATTATGAACACTGAAGCTTTCTTT. The gene calls are TRBV6-5 and TRBJ1-1; D is possibly TRBD1 (5 bases). The V end lost 7 bases, the J end lost 0 bases, and 12 bases lay between the germline ends. CDR3 size: 14 residues. Germline V gives CDR1 MNHEY, CDR2 SVGAGI.